This TCR beta chain derives from a study of shared clonotypes between healthy human individuals. Background on the study: CD8 memory received one plate per donor, CD8 naive two, CD4 memory three and CD4 naive three. General study points: Lower generation probabilities were found for non-shared clonotypes than for those shared by all four donors. Larger richness was generally estimated for naive than memory subsets.

This table comes from immunoSEQ multiplex PCR, and its TCRdb copy is limited to in-frame clones, with some not included. The repertoire holds 2 million to 3 million clones, 93% seen once, with approximately 0.36% in the top ten. The germline V gene has CDR1 LNHDA and CDR2 SQIVND (reference sequence). V lost 10 bases to trimming and J lost 0 bases, with 18 bases between them. CDR3 length equals 16 residues. Comments on this clone: Its antigen is not known.

The TCR was taken from a man aged 18 to 29 in good health. Some clones in this sample may be carry-over from other donors' samples. The chain couples TRBV19 to TRBJ1-4; no clear D. Sequenced material: naive CD4+ T cells from PBMCs. Subset defined: CD45RA+ positively selected. CDR3 amino acids: CATRRREEATNEKLFF. The CDR3 DNA follows: TGTGCCACCAGAAGGCGGGAGGAGGCAACTAATGAAAAACTGTTTTTT.